This T cell receptor beta chain was retrieved from a study of OX40 agonist ivuxolimab in advanced cancers. Prior autoimmune disease or systemic immunosuppression barred patients. Germline V CDR1 and CDR2: SGHVS, FQNEAQ. This CDR3 has 14 residues. V lost 2 bases and J lost 1, with 8 bases in between. To note about this clone: Its target is not known.

The table came from immunoSEQ multiplex PCR; TCRdb's copy has only in-frame clones and leaves some out. The table includes more than 35,000 clones, approximately 84% detected once. General study findings and limits: It was also the case that some nonresponders had low normalized T-cell clonal expansion. CD8+ T cells averaged more expanded clones than CD4+.

Source: CD4+ or CD8+ T cells sorted from blood, taken in a trial of the OX40 agonist ivuxolimab. This TCR derives from an adult with an advanced solid tumor such as melanoma, head and neck, liver or kidney cancer. The V and J genes are TRBV7-8 and TRBJ2-5; D may be TRBD2 (5 bases). CDR3 bases: TGTGCCAGCAGCTTAACTAGGACCCAAGAGACCCAGTACTTC. Its translation: CASSLTRTQETQYF.